The 28 T cell receptor beta chains given below trace back to one sample, sequenced in a study of blood T cell repertoires in COVID-19 (dated by TCRdb to about 2020). The library was generated by the immunoSEQ multiplex PCR assay. What TCRdb holds here is the immuneACCESS table cut down to in-frame rearrangements. Part of the clones is not present; checked against another copy, under half of the missing clones reflect an unresolved V gene, and the others are unexplained. The table for this sample lists some 41,000 clones; around 81% of them were counted only once. The top ten clones comprise approximately 42% of the sample. Sequences were obtained from peripheral blood. The receptors originated from a man in his forties with active or convalescent COVID-19.

The chain couples TRBV18 to TRBJ1-2; tentatively, D is TRBD1 (5 bases). With 4 bases removed from V and 6 bases from J, the gap between germline ends came to 21 bases. The CDR3 is 16 residues long. Germline V gene sequence: CDR1 KGHSH, CDR2 LQKENI. CDR3 DNA sequence: TGTGCCAGCTCACAAAACTCGGGCAGGGCAAGGAATGGCTACACCTTC. This translates into CASSQNSGRARNGYTF. The variable domain in full, completed from reference TRBV18 and TRBJ1-2, reads NAGVMQNPRHLVRRRGQEARLRCSPMKGHSHVYWYRQLPEEGLKFMVYLQKENIIDESGMPKERFSAEFPKEGPSILRIQQVVRGDSAAYFCASSQNSGRARNGYTFGSGTRLTVV.

CDR3 in DNA: TGCGCCAGCAGCTCGGGACAGGGGGGGCAAGAGACCCAGTACTTC. Its protein is CASSSGQGGQETQYF. The V and J genes are TRBV5-1 and TRBJ2-5; 11 bases map to TRBD1. Germline CDR1 SGHRS, CDR2 YFSETQ. This CDR3 has 15 amino acids. Trimming took 3 bases from V and 2 from J; bases not matched to a gene: 3. Full variable domain (rest looked up from reference TRBV5-1 and TRBJ2-5): KAGVTQTPRYLIKTRGQQVTLSCSPISGHRSVSWYQQTPGQGLQFLFEYFSETQRNKGNFPGRFSGRQFSNSRSEMNVSTLELGDSALYLCASSSGQGGQETQYFGPGTRLLVL.

V usage is TRBV7-9 and J usage is TRBJ1-5; a possible D gene is TRBD1 (6 bases). Germline lookup yields CDR1 SEHNR and CDR2 FQNEAQ (reference sequence). The CDR3 sequence is 15 residues long. The V and J ends lost 2 bases and 7 bases respectively, with 15 bases between them. The CDR3 DNA sequence: TGTGCCAGCAGCTTATCGGGGGGGCGAGGACAGCCCCAGCATTTT. Residues: CASSLSGGRGQPQHF. Complete variable domain (other parts from reference TRBV7-9 and TRBJ1-5): DTGVSQNPRHKITKRGQNVTFRCDPISEHNRLYWYRQTLGQGPEFLTYFQNEAQLEKSRLLSDRFSAERPKGSFSTLEIQRTEQGDSAMYLCASSLSGGRGQPQHFGDGTRLSIL.

This clone has a handful of counts. CDR3 sequence (DNA): TGTGCCAGTAAGAACCAGGGTGGTTCGGGTCAGCCCCAGCATTTT. As protein: CASKNQGGSGQPQHF. V gene TRBV19 combines with J gene TRBJ1-5; D might be TRBD1 (5 bases). Germline loops: CDR1 LNHDA, CDR2 SQIVND (reference sequence). Between the trimmed V and J ends, which lost 7 bases and 6 bases, there was a span of 19 bases. The CDR3 extends over 15 amino acids. The complete variable domain, with remaining parts taken from reference TRBV19 and TRBJ1-5, reads DGGITQSPKYLFRKEGQNVTLSCEQNLNHDAMYWYRQDPGQGLRLIYYSQIVNDFQKGDIAEGYSVSREKKESFPLTVTSAQKNPTAFYLCASKNQGGSGQPQHFGDGTRLSIL.

V is TRBV5-1 and J is TRBJ1-2; tentatively, D is TRBD1 (5 bases). Germline CDR1 reads SGHRS; CDR2 reads YFSETQ. The CDR3 is made up of 15 amino acids. V was pared by 0 bases and J by 3 bases, with 12 bases between. In nucleotides, the CDR3 is TGCGCCAGCAGCTTGGCTCAAGGGACTCACTATGGCTACACCTTC. It yields the protein CASSLAQGTHYGYTF.

This chain links TRBV5-6 with TRBJ1-2; TRBD1 is a possible D gene (5 bases). V dropped 2 bases and J dropped 4 bases, with 15 bases sitting between them. From germline, CDR1 is SGHDT and CDR2 YYEEEE. This CDR3 spans 15 amino acids. This CDR3 reads CASSLRAVTAYGYTF. The CDR3 DNA follows: TGTGCCAGCAGCTTACGGGCCGTGACAGCCTATGGCTACACCTTC.

In this sample, this clone turned up once. The chain links TRBV6-1 to TRBJ1-2, with D unresolved. The CDR3 spans 14 residues. The germline CDR1 and CDR2 sequences are MNHNS and SASEGT. Trimming stripped 1 base from V and 6 bases from J, with 12 bases between. The CDR3 sequence: CASSEGAIHHGYTF. CDR3 DNA sequence: TGTGCCAGCAGTGAAGGCGCGATTCACCATGGCTACACCTTC.

This rearrangement joins TRBV12-5 to TRBJ2-1; 11 nucleotides match TRBD2. Per the germline V gene, CDR1 is LGHNT and CDR2 is FRNRAP. The CDR3 consists of 17 residues. The ends lost 2 bases at V and 7 bases at J; junction bases unmatched: 10. The CDR3 sequence: CASGLLTSGRGLNEQFF. CDR3 DNA: TGTGCTAGTGGTTTGTTAACTAGCGGGAGAGGTTTGAATGAGCAGTTCTTC.

This clone has more than one count but fewer than ten. The chain links TRBV4-3 to TRBJ2-2, with D unclear. CDR3 length: 16 residues. The V and J ends lost 0 bases and 4 bases respectively, with 12 bases between them. CDR1 is LGHNA, CDR2 YSLEER, per germline. CDR3 amino acids: CASSQDPGSGTGELFF. The CDR3 bases are TGCGCCAGCAGCCAAGACCCTGGGTCGGGCACCGGGGAGCTGTTTTTT.

This CDR3 is CASRPRPREGYEQYF. DNA of the CDR3: TGTGCCAGCAGACCTCGACCCAGGGAGGGCTACGAGCAGTACTTC. The rearrangement joins TRBV27 to TRBJ2-7; 7 nucleotides agree with TRBD2. With 6 bases clipped from V and 3 bases from J, the junction kept 11 bases outside the gene matches. Germline V CDR1 and CDR2: MNHEY, SMNVEV (reference sequence). This CDR3 contains 15 residues.

V is TRBV18 and J is TRBJ1-6, with D perhaps TRBD1 (6 bases). The CDR3 has 12 amino acids. V gave up 3 bases and J gave up 13 bases, with 10 bases separating them. CDR1 is KGHSH, CDR2 LQKENI, per germline. The CDR3 DNA reads as TGTGCCAGCTCACCGCAGGACAGCCCCCTCCACTTT. Translating gives CASSPQDSPLHF.

This clone was seen ten or more times. The rearrangement links TRBV2 to TRBJ1-5; D may be TRBD1 (5 bases). Trimming removed 6 bases at V and 6 bases at J, with 9 bases between. Looked up from germline, CDR1 is SNHLY and CDR2 is FYNNEI. The CDR3 is 12 amino acids. In DNA form, the CDR3 reads TGTGCCAGCAGCAGGGTAACTCAGCCCCAGCATTTT. Its protein product is CASSRVTQPQHF.

The chain is built from TRBV4-1 and TRBJ2-7; 9 bases fit TRBD1. The CDR3 contains 16 residues. Germline values: CDR1 MGHRA, CDR2 YSYEKL. V was clipped by 3 bases and J by 2 bases; unmatched bases: 8. CDR3 loop: CASSQPLTGGTYEQYF. DNA of the CDR3: TGCGCCAGCAGCCAGCCTTTGACAGGGGGGACCTACGAGCAGTACTTC.

This clone appeared a single time. This chain connects TRBV28 to TRBJ1-5, with 8 bases that match TRBD1. This CDR3 is built from 15 residues. V was clipped by 5 bases and J by 10 bases; unmatched bases: 13. Germline-derived CDR1 and CDR2 are MDHEN and SYDVKM. The CDR3 sequence is CASSGQGRPLLPQHF. CDR3 coding DNA: TGTGCCAGCAGTGGACAGGGAAGGCCCTTACTCCCCCAGCATTTT.

This clone was observed a single time. The chain couples TRBV9 to TRBJ2-2, with D possibly matching TRBD2 (5 bases). This CDR3 region has 16 residues. Trimming stripped 1 base from V and 1 base from J, with 11 bases between. Germline values: CDR1 SGDLS, CDR2 YYNGEE. The CDR3 is CASSVKDLLNTGELFF. The CDR3 DNA reads as TGTGCCAGCAGCGTAAAGGACTTACTGAACACCGGGGAGCTGTTTTTT.

The genes are TRBV30 and TRBJ2-5; 13 bases fit TRBD2. CDR1 and CDR2 (germline): GTSNPN, SVGIG (reference sequence). V dropped 3 bases and J dropped 4; count of bases not matched to a gene: 11. CDR3 length equals 17 residues. The CDR3 loop reads CAWRRAWTSGSSETQYF. In nucleotides, the CDR3 is TGTGCCTGGAGACGAGCCTGGACTAGCGGGAGCTCAGAGACCCAGTACTTC.

The V call is TRBV7-6, the J call TRBJ2-7, with 9 bases matching TRBD2. Per the germline V gene, CDR1 is SGHVS and CDR2 is FNYEAQ. The V and J ends lost 0 bases and 3 bases, in that order; junction bases with no gene match: 6. The CDR3 length is 16 residues. CDR3 in amino acids: CASSLAVSGGLYEQYF. The CDR3 DNA follows: TGTGCCAGCAGCTTAGCGGTTAGCGGGGGACTCTACGAGCAGTACTTC.

The genes are TRBV21-1 and TRBJ1-1. TRBV21-1 counts as a pseudogene. The length of the CDR3 is 12 residues. The CDR3 nucleotides read TGTGCCACGCCTCCGGCGGACACTGAAGCTTTCTTT. Its protein product is CATPPADTEAFF.

V is TRBV28 and J is TRBJ1-1; tentatively, D is TRBD1 (6 bases). The germline V and J ends were trimmed by 4 bases and 3 bases, with 12 bases remaining between them. Germline assignment: CDR1 MDHEN and CDR2 SYDVKM. CDR3 size: 14 residues. The DNA of the CDR3 is TGTGCCAGCAGTTCCCGGGACACCTACACTGAAGCTTTCTTT. It yields the protein CASSSRDTYTEAFF.

The V call is TRBV4-3, the J call TRBJ1-5; TRBD1 is a possible D gene (5 bases). The CDR3 extends over 15 amino acids. The ends were cut back, 0 bases at V and 5 bases at J, with 11 bases in the middle. CDR1 LGHNA and CDR2 YSLEER come from the germline V gene. The CDR3 loop is CASSQDRGFDQPQHF. The DNA for the CDR3 is TGCGCCAGCAGCCAAGATCGGGGGTTCGATCAGCCCCAGCATTTT.

CDR3 in amino acids: CASSLDLAGGRNEQFF. CDR3 in DNA: TGTGCCAGCAGCTTGGATTTGGCGGGGGGGCGAAATGAGCAGTTCTTC. The chain is built from TRBV5-4 and TRBJ2-1; 9 bases are a match to TRBD2. The J segment lost 7 bases and the V segment lost 0 bases, leaving 8 bases of the junction unmatched. Germline V gene lookup returns CDR1 SGHNT and CDR2 YYREEE (reference sequence). The CDR3 spans 16 residues.

The chain links TRBV9 to TRBJ2-7; TRBD2 is a possible D gene (5 bases). With 1 base removed from V and 3 bases from J, the gap between germline ends came to 14 bases. Germline values: CDR1 SGDLS, CDR2 YYNGEE. The CDR3 runs to 15 residues. The CDR3 sequence: CASSVTGNKFYEQYF. For the CDR3, the DNA is TGTGCCAGCAGCGTAACCGGGAATAAATTCTACGAGCAGTACTTC.

This clone was counted a few times. The V call is TRBV19, the J call TRBJ1-1, with D perhaps matching TRBD1 (5 bases). This CDR3 has 14 residues. The germline gives CDR1 LNHDA, CDR2 SQIVND (reference sequence). Between the trimmed V and J ends, which lost 6 bases and 0 bases, there was a span of 11 bases. The CDR3 protein is CASRIGHMNTEAFF. The CDR3 DNA is TGTGCCAGTAGGATTGGACATATGAACACTGAAGCTTTCTTT.

J is TRBJ2-3 and V is TRBV5-4, with D possibly matching TRBD2 (7 bases). The germline V gene encodes CDR1 SGHNT and CDR2 YYREEE (reference sequence). With 0 bases removed from V and 2 bases from J, the gap between germline ends came to 10 bases. CDR3 size: 15 residues. The CDR3 DNA is TGTGCCAGCAGCTTGGAGGGGGGGGCCACAGATACGCAGTATTTT. It translates to CASSLEGGATDTQYF. Variable domain in full (rest from reference TRBV5-4 and TRBJ2-3): ETGVTQSPTHLIKTRGQQVTLRCSSQSGHNTVSWYQQALGQGPQFIFQYYREEENGRGNFPPRFSGLQFPNYSSELNVNALELDDSALYLCASSLEGGATDTQYFGPGTRLTVL.

This chain links TRBV2 with TRBJ1-1, with 9 bases lining up with TRBD1. Germline CDR1 is SNHLY and CDR2 is FYNNEI. CDR3 size: 12 residues. J was trimmed by 11 bases and V by 9 bases; bases with no gene match: 10. CDR3 amino acids: CARGTGSSWAFF. The CDR3 region has the DNA TGTGCCAGGGGGACAGGGTCATCGTGGGCTTTCTTT.

The chain couples TRBV7-3 to TRBJ2-3; 11 bases match TRBD1. Trimming removed 5 bases from V and 0 bases from J; junction bases left unmatched: 7. This CDR3 has 17 residues. CDR1 and CDR2 from the germline V gene are SGHTA and FQGTGA. The CDR3 nucleotides read TGTGCCAGCAGCCCAGGGACAGGGGGAACTAGCACAGATACGCAGTATTTT. This translates into CASSPGTGGTSTDTQYF. The whole variable domain, remainder taken from reference TRBV7-3 and TRBJ2-3, is GAGVSQTPSNKVTEKGKYVELRCDPISGHTALYWYRQSLGQGPEFLIYFQGTGAADDSGLPNDRFFAVRPEGSVSTLKIQRTERGDSAVYLCASSPGTGGTSTDTQYFGPGTRLTVL.

This clone occurred a few times. The V gene is TRBV7-2, the J gene TRBJ1-3, with 10 bases that match TRBD1. The CDR3 extends over 15 amino acids. Germline V CDR1 and CDR2: SGHTA, FQGNSA. The J segment lost 4 bases and the V segment lost 5 bases, leaving 5 bases of the junction unmatched. DNA of the CDR3: TGTGCCAGCAGCCTGCGGGGACAGGGGGGAAACACCATATATTTT. Translating gives CASSLRGQGGNTIYF.

V usage is TRBV6-5 and J usage is TRBJ2-2; 13 bases line up with TRBD2. CDR1 and CDR2 (germline): MNHEY, SVGAGI. CDR3 length: 14 residues. J was trimmed by 6 bases and V by 6 bases; bases with no gene match: 1. The CDR3 coding sequence is TGTGCCAGCAGGGGACTAGCGGGACCCGGGGAGCTGTTTTTT. It codes for CASRGLAGPGELFF.